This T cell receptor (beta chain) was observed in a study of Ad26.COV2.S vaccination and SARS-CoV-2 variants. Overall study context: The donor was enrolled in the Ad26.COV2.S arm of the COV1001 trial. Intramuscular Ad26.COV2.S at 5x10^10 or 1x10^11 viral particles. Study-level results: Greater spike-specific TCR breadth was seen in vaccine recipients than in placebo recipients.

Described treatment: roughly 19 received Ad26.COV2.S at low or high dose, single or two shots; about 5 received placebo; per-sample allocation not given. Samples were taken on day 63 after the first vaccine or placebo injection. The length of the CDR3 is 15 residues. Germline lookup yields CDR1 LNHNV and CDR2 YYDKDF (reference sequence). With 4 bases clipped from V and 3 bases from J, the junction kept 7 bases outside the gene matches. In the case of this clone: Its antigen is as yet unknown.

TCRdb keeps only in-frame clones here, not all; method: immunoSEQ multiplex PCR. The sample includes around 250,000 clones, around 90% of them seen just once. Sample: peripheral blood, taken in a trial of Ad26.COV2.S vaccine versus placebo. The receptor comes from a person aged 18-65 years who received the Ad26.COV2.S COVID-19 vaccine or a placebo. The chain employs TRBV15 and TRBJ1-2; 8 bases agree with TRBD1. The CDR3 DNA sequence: TGTGCCACCAGCATACCACAGGGGGTATACTATGGCTACACCTTC. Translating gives CATSIPQGVYYGYTF.